Listed below are T cell receptor beta chains from one sample, sequenced in a study of T-cell reconstitution after alpha-beta-depleted transplantation in children. TCRdb processed the PCR reads anew with MiXCR; each CDR3 protein has one entry. The sample comprises over 550,000 distinct CDR3 sequences, approximately 10% of which are singletons, and around 4% rests with the top ten. Here the sequenced sample was PBMCs from the stem cell graft donor, taken from the stem cell graft. The receptors here all came from a human donor who donated a stem cell graft to a child with acute myeloid leukemia. The CDR3 runs from the conserved cysteine through the conserved F or W. The D gene is left open where the match is weak. Rows may omit the clone size; those that give it use once, few, many or a size class.

J gene: TRBJ2-7
V gene: TRBV6-5
clone size: many
D gene: -
CDR3 DNA: TGTGCCAGCAGCCGACAGCCCTCCTACGAGCAGTACTTC
CDR3 protein: CASSRQPSYEQYF

J gene: TRBJ2-7
V gene: TRBV7-2
clone size: -
D gene: -
CDR3 DNA: TGTGCCAGCAGCTTTACTCCCCGCTCCTACGAGCAGTACTTC
CDR3 protein: CASSFTPRSYEQYF

J gene: TRBJ2-3
V gene: TRBV6-1
clone size: many
D gene: -
CDR3 DNA: TGTGCCAGCAGTGGAATTAGGGGGACCGCTCGCACAGATACGCAGTATTTT
CDR3 protein: CASSGIRGTARTDTQYF

J gene: TRBJ2-1
V gene: TRBV5-1
clone size: few
D gene: TRBD1
CDR3 DNA: TGCGCCAGCAGCTTGGGACAGGGACCCTACAATGAGCAGTTCTTC
CDR3 protein: CASSLGQGPYNEQFF

J gene: TRBJ2-1
V gene: TRBV5-1
clone size: -
D gene: TRBD2
CDR3 DNA: TGCGCCAGCAGCTCCCCAGCGGGGTATAAGTTCTTC
CDR3 protein: CASSSPAGYKFF

J gene: TRBJ2-7
V gene: TRBV19
clone size: -
D gene: -
CDR3 DNA: TGTGCCAGTACACCCGGACACTCTACCGCCTACGAGCAGTACTTC
CDR3 protein: CASTPGHSTAYEQYF

J gene: TRBJ1-5
V gene: TRBV20-1
clone size: -
D gene: TRBD1
CDR3 DNA: TGCAGTGCTGGGGGACAGGGGGCTTATCAGCCCCAGCATTTT
CDR3 protein: CSAGGQGAYQPQHF

J gene: TRBJ2-1
V gene: TRBV29-1
clone size: many
D gene: TRBD2
CDR3 DNA: TGCAGCGTTCCTAGCGGGAATCAAGGGCAGTTCTTC
CDR3 protein: CSVPSGNQGQFF

J gene: TRBJ2-2
V gene: TRBV9
clone size: few
D gene: TRBD1
CDR3 DNA: TGTGCCAGCAGCCCCGACAGGGGGCACGGCACCGGGGAGCTGTTTTTT
CDR3 protein: CASSPDRGHGTGELFF

J gene: TRBJ2-1
V gene: TRBV7-2
clone size: -
D gene: -
CDR3 DNA: TGTGCCAGCAGCTTAGATCGTAGAGGACCCCAGTTCTTC
CDR3 protein: CASSLDRRGPQFF

J gene: TRBJ1-3
V gene: TRBV28
clone size: -
D gene: -
CDR3 DNA: TGTGCCCTCTGTTTAGGGGGGTTCGGAAACACCATATATTTT
CDR3 protein: CALCLGGFGNTIYF

J gene: TRBJ1-1
V gene: TRBV30
clone size: few
D gene: -
CDR3 DNA: TGTGCCTGGAGTGTCCAGGTGGGGACTGAAGCTTTCTTT
CDR3 protein: CAWSVQVGTEAFF